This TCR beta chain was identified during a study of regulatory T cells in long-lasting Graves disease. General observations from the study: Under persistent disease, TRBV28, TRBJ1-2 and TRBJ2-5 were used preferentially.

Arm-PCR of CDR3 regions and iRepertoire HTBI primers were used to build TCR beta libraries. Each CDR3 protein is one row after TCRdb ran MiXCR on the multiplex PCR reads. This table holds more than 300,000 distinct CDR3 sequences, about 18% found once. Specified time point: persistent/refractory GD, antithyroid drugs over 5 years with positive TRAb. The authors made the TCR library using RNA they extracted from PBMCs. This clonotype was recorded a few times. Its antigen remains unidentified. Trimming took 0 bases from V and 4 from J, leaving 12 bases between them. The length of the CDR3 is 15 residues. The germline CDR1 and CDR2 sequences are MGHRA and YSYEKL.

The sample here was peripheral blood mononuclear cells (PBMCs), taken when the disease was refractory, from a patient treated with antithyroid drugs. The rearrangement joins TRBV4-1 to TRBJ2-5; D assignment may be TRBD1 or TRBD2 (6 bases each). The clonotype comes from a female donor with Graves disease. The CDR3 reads CASSQEGRTAETQYF. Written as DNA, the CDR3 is TGCGCCAGCAGCCAAGAGGGGAGGACAGCAGAGACCCAGTACTTC.